This T cell receptor beta chain is from a study of persistence of HIV-infected CD4 T cells. Nonspecific anti-CD3/anti-CD28 bead stimulation represents the broad CD4+ T cell repertoire. Sorting of responding CD4+ T cells relied on upregulated CD40 ligand together with CD69. The libraries were made with immunoSEQ version 4 in survey mode. Only in-frame clones appear in the TCRdb table, and some are missing; sequencing was by immunoSEQ multiplex PCR. The sample yields over 35,000 clones, roughly 90% seen once. About this clone itself: The antigen is undetermined.

Trimming shortened V by 4 bases and J by 5 bases, and 19 bases separated the two germline ends. CDR1 and CDR2 (germline): MNHEY, SVGAGI. This CDR3 region has 16 residues. The receptor was derived from an adult man with HIV who was CMV-seropositive. The chain uses TRBV6-5 and TRBJ2-3, with D perhaps given as TRBD1 or TRBD2 (5 bases each). Material: CD4+ T cells sorted from PBMCs after approximately 19-hour stimulation, obtained from a patient who received antiretroviral therapy. As DNA, the CDR3 is TGTGCCAGCAGTTCTCCGGGGACCATTAGCCAAGATACGCAGTATTTT. Amino acid sequence: CASSSPGTISQDTQYF.